These 2 T cell receptor beta chains originate from one sample sequenced in a study of cytomegalovirus exposure and HLA in healthy donors. The PCR was carried out with 60 Vbeta primers and 13 Jbeta primers. Data came from immunoSEQ multiplex PCR; TCRdb stores just in-frame clones and leaves some out. This table has over 200,000 clones, 82% appearing once. Input material: PBMCs. The receptors originated from a man aged 35-49 years in good health and CMV-seropositive.

The chain couples TRBV19 to TRBJ2-1; TRBD2 matches 10 bases. This CDR3 has 14 amino acids. V lost 4 bases and J lost 7; bases outside the gene matches: 4. CDR1 is LNHDA and CDR2 is SQIVND in the germline V gene (reference sequence). In DNA form, the CDR3 reads TGTGCCAGTAGTAGGACTAGCGGAGGGAATGAGCAGTTCTTC. The encoded protein is CASSRTSGGNEQFF.

The CDR3 loop is CASSTMGSVYGYTF. The CDR3 DNA is TGTGCCAGCAGCACGATGGGCAGTGTCTATGGCTACACCTTC. This chain connects TRBV5-4 to TRBJ1-2; D uncertain. Trimming cost V 4 bases and J 4 bases, with 14 bases left between them. The CDR3 covers 14 residues. CDR1 SGHNT and CDR2 YYREEE come from the germline V gene (reference sequence).